This is a list of T cell receptor beta chains from one sample in a study of T cell changes during pregnancy in multiple sclerosis. Sequenced by immunoSEQ multiplex PCR; TCRdb stores in-frame clones only, minus some. The data hold 90,000 or so clones, with roughly 90% observed a single time. This sample comprised peripheral blood, obtained before pregnancy. Receptors were obtained from a female donor with multiple sclerosis, enrolled in a pregnancy study. Both conserved end residues are part of each CDR3. D genes are given only for firm matches. For some rows the clone size is stated as once, few or many, or as a class when expanded; others skip it.

clone size	V gene	D gene	J gene	CDR3 protein	CDR3 DNA
.	TRBV18	TRBD1	TRBJ2-2	CASSPRTGGNTGELFF	TGTGCCAGCTCACCACGGACAGGGGGAAACACCGGGGAGCTGTTTTTT
.	TRBV28	.	TRBJ1-1	CASSLLTGTYGTEAFF	TGTGCCAGCAGTTTACTTACAGGGACGTATGGCACTGAAGCTTTCTTT
.	TRBV7-2	TRBD1	TRBJ1-4	CASSWRQGGNEKLFF	TGTGCCAGCAGCTGGAGACAGGGGGGGAATGAAAAACTGTTTTTT
.	TRBV9	.	TRBJ2-1	CASSARSEQFF	TGTGCCAGCAGCGCCCGGAGTGAGCAGTTCTTC
.	TRBV6-5	.	TRBJ1-2	CASRMGGRGDGYTF	TGTGCCAGCAGAATGGGGGGTCGGGGGGATGGCTACACCTTC
.	TRBV19	TRBD1	TRBJ2-3	CASKDGDRGTDTQYF	TGTGCCAGTAAGGATGGGGACAGGGGTACAGATACGCAGTATTTT
.	TRBV20-1	.	TRBJ1-4	CSASVSEKLFF	TGCAGTGCTAGTGTGAGTGAAAAACTGTTTTTT
.	TRBV7-3	TRBD2	TRBJ2-3	CASSPGLAGGLADTQYF	TGTGCCAGCAGCCCAGGACTAGCGGGGGGGCTCGCAGATACGCAGTATTTT
.	TRBV11-1	.	TRBJ2-4	CASSPVGGNIQYF	TGTGCCAGCAGCCCCGTTGGGGGGAACATTCAGTACTTC
many	TRBV6-1	.	TRBJ2-1	CASTGRGEYNEQFF	TGTGCCAGCACGGGCAGGGGCGAATACAATGAGCAGTTCTTC
once	TRBV4-3	TRBD2	TRBJ2-1	CASSQDGASGDNEQFF	TGCGCCAGCAGCCAAGATGGGGCTAGCGGGGACAATGAGCAGTTCTTC
.	TRBV29-1	TRBD1	TRBJ2-3	CSVAQGARGTDTQYF	TGCAGCGTGGCGCAGGGGGCGCGCGGTACAGATACGCAGTATTTT
.	TRBV18	TRBD1	TRBJ2-7	CASSPNRGTYEQYF	TGTGCCAGCTCACCCAACAGGGGGACCTACGAGCAGTACTTC
.	TRBV5-1	TRBD1	TRBJ1-1	CASSLQGAVNTEAFF	TGCGCCAGCAGCTTACAGGGGGCGGTGAACACTGAAGCTTTCTTT
.	TRBV5-1	TRBD2	TRBJ2-1	CASSFMLAGGYEQFF	TGCGCCAGCAGCTTTATGCTAGCGGGAGGGTATGAGCAGTTCTTC
.	TRBV12-5	TRBD2	TRBJ2-3	CASGSGTTTDTQYF	TGTGCTAGTGGTTCCGGGACTACCACAGATACGCAGTATTTT
.	TRBV10-2	TRBD2	TRBJ2-1	CASSEFPGTSDEQFF	TGCGCCAGCAGTGAGTTCCCCGGGACTAGCGATGAGCAGTTCTTC